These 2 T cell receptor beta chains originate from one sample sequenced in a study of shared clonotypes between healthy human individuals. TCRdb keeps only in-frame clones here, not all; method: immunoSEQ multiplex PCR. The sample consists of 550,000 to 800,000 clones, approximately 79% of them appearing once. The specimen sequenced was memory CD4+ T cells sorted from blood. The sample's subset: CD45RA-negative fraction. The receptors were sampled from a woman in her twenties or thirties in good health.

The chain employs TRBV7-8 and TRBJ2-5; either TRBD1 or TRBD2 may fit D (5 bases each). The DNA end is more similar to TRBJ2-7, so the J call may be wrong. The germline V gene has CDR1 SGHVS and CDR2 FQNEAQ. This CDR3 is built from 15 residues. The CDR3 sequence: CASSLSGTSGYEQYF. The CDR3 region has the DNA TGTGCCAGCAGCTTATCCGGGACCTCGGGCTACGAGCAGTACTTC.

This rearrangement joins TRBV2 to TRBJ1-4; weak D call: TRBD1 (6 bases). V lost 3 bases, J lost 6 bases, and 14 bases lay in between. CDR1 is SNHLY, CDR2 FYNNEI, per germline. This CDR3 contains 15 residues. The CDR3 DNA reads TGTGCCAGCAGTGACGGAGACAGGCGGTATGAAAAACTGTTTTTT. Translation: CASSDGDRRYEKLFF.